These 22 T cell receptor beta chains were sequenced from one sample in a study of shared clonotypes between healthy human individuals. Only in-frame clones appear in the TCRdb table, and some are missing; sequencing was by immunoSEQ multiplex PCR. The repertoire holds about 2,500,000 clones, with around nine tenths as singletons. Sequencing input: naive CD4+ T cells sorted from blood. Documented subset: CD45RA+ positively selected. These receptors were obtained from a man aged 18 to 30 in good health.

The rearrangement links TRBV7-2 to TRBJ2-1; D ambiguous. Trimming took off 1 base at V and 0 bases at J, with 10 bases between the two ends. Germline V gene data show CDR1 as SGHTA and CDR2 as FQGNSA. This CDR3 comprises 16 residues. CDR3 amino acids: CASSLDRALSYNEQFF. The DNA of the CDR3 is TGTGCCAGCAGCTTAGATCGAGCGCTCTCCTACAATGAGCAGTTCTTC.

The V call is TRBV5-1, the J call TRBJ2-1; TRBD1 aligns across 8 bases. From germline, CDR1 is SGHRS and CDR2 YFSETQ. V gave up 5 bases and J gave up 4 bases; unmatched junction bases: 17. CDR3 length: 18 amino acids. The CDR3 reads CASRLDRVSWYEYNEQFF. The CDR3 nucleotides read TGCGCCAGCAGACTGGACAGGGTGAGCTGGTACGAATACAATGAGCAGTTCTTC.

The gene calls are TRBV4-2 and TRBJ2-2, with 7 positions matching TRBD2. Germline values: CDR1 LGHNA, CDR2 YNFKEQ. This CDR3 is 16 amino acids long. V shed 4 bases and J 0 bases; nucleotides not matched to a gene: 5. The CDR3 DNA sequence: TGTGCCAGCAGCCGGACCGGGACTACGAACACCGGGGAGCTGTTTTTT. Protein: CASSRTGTTNTGELFF.

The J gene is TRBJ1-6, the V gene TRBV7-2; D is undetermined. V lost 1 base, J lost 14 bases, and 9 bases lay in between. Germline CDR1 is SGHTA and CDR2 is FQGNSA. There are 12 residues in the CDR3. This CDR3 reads CASSLGRPALHF. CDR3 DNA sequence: TGTGCCAGCAGCTTAGGACGGCCGGCCCTCCACTTT.

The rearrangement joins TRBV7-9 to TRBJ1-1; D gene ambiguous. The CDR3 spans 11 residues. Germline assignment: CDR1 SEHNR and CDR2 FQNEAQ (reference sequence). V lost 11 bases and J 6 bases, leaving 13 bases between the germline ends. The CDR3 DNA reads TGTGCCGTTACTCCGGGCTCTGAAGCTTTCTTT. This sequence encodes CAVTPGSEAFF.

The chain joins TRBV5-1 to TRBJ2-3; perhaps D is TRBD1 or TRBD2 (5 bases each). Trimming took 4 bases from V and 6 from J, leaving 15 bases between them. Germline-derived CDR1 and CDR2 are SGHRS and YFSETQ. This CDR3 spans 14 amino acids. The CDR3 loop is CASSTLPGPDTQYF. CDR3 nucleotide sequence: TGCGCCAGCAGCACACTTCCGGGACCGGATACGCAGTATTTT.

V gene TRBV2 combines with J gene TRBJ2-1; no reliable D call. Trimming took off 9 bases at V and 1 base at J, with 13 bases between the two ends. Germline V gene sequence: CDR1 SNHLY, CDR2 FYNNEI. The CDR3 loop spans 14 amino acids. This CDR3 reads CASSELKSYNEQFF. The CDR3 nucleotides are TGTGCCAGTTCAGAGCTGAAATCCTACAATGAGCAGTTCTTC.

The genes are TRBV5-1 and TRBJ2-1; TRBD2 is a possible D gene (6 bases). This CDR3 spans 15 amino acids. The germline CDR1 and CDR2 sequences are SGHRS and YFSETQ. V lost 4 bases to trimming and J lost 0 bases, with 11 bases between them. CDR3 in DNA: TGCGCCAGCAGCAAGGACGGGAGCTCCTACAATGAGCAGTTCTTC. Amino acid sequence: CASSKDGSSYNEQFF.

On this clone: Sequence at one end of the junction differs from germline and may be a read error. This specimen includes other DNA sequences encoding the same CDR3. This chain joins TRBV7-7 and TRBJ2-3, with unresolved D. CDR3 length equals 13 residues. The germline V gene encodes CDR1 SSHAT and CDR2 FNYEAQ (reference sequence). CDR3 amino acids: CASSFSRTDTQYF. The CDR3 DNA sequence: TGTGCTAGCAGCTTTAGTCGCACAGATACGCAGTATTTT.

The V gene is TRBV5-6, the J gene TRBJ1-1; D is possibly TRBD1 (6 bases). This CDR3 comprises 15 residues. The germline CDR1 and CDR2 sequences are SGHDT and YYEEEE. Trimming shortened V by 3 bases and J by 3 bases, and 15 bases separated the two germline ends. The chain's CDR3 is CASSSLRGADTEAFF. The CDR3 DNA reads TGTGCCAGCAGCTCGCTTAGGGGGGCGGACACTGAAGCTTTCTTT.

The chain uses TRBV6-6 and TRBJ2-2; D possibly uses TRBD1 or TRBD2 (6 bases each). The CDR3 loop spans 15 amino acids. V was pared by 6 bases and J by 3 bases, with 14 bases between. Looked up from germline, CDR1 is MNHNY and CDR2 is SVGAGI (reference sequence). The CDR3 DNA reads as TGTGCCAGCAGATGGGGGGCTTGGGACACCGGGGAGCTGTTTTTT. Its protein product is CASRWGAWDTGELFF.

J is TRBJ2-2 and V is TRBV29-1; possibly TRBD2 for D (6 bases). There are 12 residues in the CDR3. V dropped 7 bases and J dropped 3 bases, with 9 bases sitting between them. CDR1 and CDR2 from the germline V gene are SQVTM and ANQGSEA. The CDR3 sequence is CSAGTYTGELFF. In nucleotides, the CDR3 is TGCAGCGCCGGGACTTACACCGGGGAGCTGTTTTTT.

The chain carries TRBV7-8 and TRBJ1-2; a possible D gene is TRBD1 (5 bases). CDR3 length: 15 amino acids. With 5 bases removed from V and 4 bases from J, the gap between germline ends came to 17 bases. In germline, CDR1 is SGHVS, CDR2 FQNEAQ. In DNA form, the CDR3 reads TGTGCCAGCAGCCCGCGGGACCGGGGCGGCTATGGCTACACCTTC. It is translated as CASSPRDRGGYGYTF.

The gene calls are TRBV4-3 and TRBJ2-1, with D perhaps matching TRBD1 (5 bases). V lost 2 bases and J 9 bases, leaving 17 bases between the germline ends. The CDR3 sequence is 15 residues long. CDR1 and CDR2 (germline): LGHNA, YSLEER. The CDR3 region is CASSQTTGLSGEQFF. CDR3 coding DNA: TGCGCCAGCAGCCAAACTACAGGCCTCTCCGGTGAGCAGTTCTTC.

The CDR3 DNA reads as TGTGCCAGCTCACCTCCGATGCTGGAGACAATCAATGAGCAGTTCTTC. Protein product: CASSPPMLETINEQFF. The chain is built from TRBV18 and TRBJ2-1; D is undetermined. V dropped 3 bases and J dropped 6 bases, with 18 bases sitting between them. This CDR3 has 16 amino acids. In germline, CDR1 is KGHSH, CDR2 LQKENI.

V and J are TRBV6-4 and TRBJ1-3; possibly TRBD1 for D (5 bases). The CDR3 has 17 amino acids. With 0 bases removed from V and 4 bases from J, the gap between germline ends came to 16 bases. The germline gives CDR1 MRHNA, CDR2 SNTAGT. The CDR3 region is CASSDSSPDPGGNTIYF. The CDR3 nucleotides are TGTGCCAGCAGTGACTCCTCTCCGGACCCAGGGGGAAACACCATATATTTT.

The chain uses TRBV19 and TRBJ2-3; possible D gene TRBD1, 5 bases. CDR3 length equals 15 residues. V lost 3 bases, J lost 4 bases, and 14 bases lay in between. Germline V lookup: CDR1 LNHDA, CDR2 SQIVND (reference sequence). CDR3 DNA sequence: TGTGCCAGTAGTATCGCAGGGCAGATCTCAGATACGCAGTATTTT. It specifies CASSIAGQISDTQYF.

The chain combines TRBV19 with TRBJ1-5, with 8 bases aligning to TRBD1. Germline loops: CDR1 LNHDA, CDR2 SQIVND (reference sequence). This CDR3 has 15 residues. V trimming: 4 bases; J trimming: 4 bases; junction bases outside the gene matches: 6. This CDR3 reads CASSKTGTGNQPQHF. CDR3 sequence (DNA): TGTGCCAGTAGTAAAACCGGGACAGGTAATCAGCCCCAGCATTTT.

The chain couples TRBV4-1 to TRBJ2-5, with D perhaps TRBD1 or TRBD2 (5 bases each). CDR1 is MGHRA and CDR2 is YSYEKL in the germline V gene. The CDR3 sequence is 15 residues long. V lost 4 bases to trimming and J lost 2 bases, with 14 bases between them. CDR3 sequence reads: CASSPPGRRQETQYF. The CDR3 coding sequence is TGCGCCAGCAGCCCACCGGGACGCCGACAAGAGACCCAGTACTTC.

CDR3 bases: TGTGCCTGGAACCCACGGCTTGAAGCTTTCTTT. It specifies CAWNPRLEAFF. The chain couples TRBV30 to TRBJ1-1; D is undetermined. The ends were cut back, 4 bases at V and 7 bases at J, with 10 bases in the middle. Germline CDR1 reads GTSNPN; CDR2 reads SVGIG (reference sequence). The CDR3 spans 11 residues.

The CDR3 region is CASSVSSERGPQFF. CDR3 coding DNA: TGTGCCAGCAGCGTATCTAGCGAACGCGGCCCGCAGTTCTTC. V is TRBV7-9 and J is TRBJ2-1; tentatively, D is TRBD2 (6 bases). The germline CDR1 and CDR2 sequences are SEHNR and FQNEAQ (reference sequence). V gave up 5 bases and J gave up 12 bases, with 20 bases separating them. The CDR3 contains 14 residues. Drawing the rest from reference TRBV7-9 and TRBJ2-1, the complete variable domain is DTGVSQNPRHKITKRGQNVTFRCDPISEHNRLYWYRQTLGQGPEFLTYFQNEAQLEKSRLLSDRFSAERPKGSFSTLEIQRTEQGDSAMYLCASSVSSERGPQFFGPGTRLTVL.

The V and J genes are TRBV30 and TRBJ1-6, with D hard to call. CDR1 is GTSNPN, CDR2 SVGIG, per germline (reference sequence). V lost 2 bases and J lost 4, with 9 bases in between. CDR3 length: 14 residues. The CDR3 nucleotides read TGTGCCTGGAGTACGACGGGTTATAATTCACCCCTCCACTTT. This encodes CAWSTTGYNSPLHF.